This is a list of T cell receptor beta chains from one sample in a study of TIL therapy for anti-PD-1-resistant metastatic lung cancer. Clones were sequenced by immunoSEQ multiplex PCR, and TCRdb holds only the in-frame ones, with some missing. The sample yields about 55,000 clones, 81% seen once. Specimen: blood, collected at baseline. These receptors were collected from a person aged 25-85 years with non-small cell lung cancer. Each CDR3 is given with its conserved first and last residue. A D gene is named only where the DNA matches it firmly. Part of the rows lack a size; the others show once, few, many or a class for expanded clones.

CDR3aa	CDR3nt	j_gene	abundance	v_gene	d_gene
CASSPGQSTEAFF	TGTGCCAGCAGCCCGGGACAATCCACTGAAGCTTTCTTT	TRBJ1-1	.	TRBV28	.
CASSLSSTGELFF	TGTGCCAGCAGCCTGTCGAGCACCGGGGAGCTGTTTTTT	TRBJ2-2	.	TRBV7-2	.
CATSRVGDSPLHF	TGTGCCACCAGCAGAGTCGGCGATTCACCCCTCCACTTT	TRBJ1-6	.	TRBV15	.
CASDGYPQHF	TGTGCCAGCGATGGGTATCCCCAGCATTTT	TRBJ1-5	.	TRBV5-8	.
CASSLLGGGYEQYF	TGTGCCAGCAGCTTACTAGGGGGAGGGTACGAGCAGTACTTC	TRBJ2-7	.	TRBV7-3	.
CASSKGDGKLFF	TGTGCCAGCAGCAAAGGGGACGGGAAACTGTTTTTT	TRBJ1-4	.	TRBV21-1	.
CASSPRGTSGNTIYF	TGTGCCAGCAGTCCCAGGGGGACTTCTGGAAACACCATATATTTT	TRBJ1-3	.	TRBV2	TRBD1
CASSTANTEAFF	TGTGCCAGCAGCACCGCAAACACTGAAGCTTTTTTT	TRBJ1-1	.	TRBV5-4	.
CASRGGAGTGELFF	TGTGCCAGCAGGGGAGGGGCGGGGACCGGGGAGCTGTTTTTT	TRBJ2-2	.	TRBV7-2	TRBD2
CSANPGLGYTF	TGCAGTGCTAATCCAGGGCTTGGCTACACCTTC	TRBJ1-2	.	TRBV20-1	.
CASSQVTGRSGANVLTF	TGTGCCAGCAGCCAAGTAACTGGGCGCTCTGGGGCCAACGTCCTGACTTTC	TRBJ2-6	.	TRBV3-1/TRBV3-2	.
CASSTPAWGNTEAFF	TGTGCCAGCAGTACGCCGGCCTGGGGGAACACTGAAGCTTTCTTT	TRBJ1-1	once	TRBV28	.
CASSPPSRSTDTQYF	TGTGCCAGCTCACCACCGTCCAGGAGCACAGATACGCAGTATTTT	TRBJ2-3	.	TRBV18	.
CASSWGTEQFF	TGTGCCAGCAGCTGGGGGACTGAGCAGTTCTTC	TRBJ2-1	.	TRBV11-3	.
CAWSHRQGRGELFF	TGTGCCTGGAGTCACCGACAGGGTAGAGGGGAGCTGTTTTTT	TRBJ2-2	.	TRBV30	TRBD1
CASSLGQGAIGVETQYF	TGTGCCAGCAGCTTGGGACAGGGGGCTATTGGGGTAGAGACCCAGTACTTC	TRBJ2-5	.	TRBV7-9	TRBD1
CSASSFTSRVLTSQETQYF	TGCAGTGCTAGTTCGTTTACTAGCCGGGTACTAACTTCGCAAGAGACCCAGTACTTC	TRBJ2-5	once	TRBV20-1	.
CASSYLLREDEQFF	TGTGCCAGCAGCTACCTCCTCCGGGAGGATGAGCAGTTCTTC	TRBJ2-1	.	TRBV7-2	TRBD2
CASSQISGSETQYF	TGTGCCAGCAGCCAAATTAGCGGGAGTGAGACCCAGTACTTC	TRBJ2-5	.	TRBV3-1/TRBV3-2	TRBD2
CASSFGQGADF	.	TRBJ2-7	.	TRBV6-5	.
CASSYLPGASNQPQHF	TGTGCCAGCAGTTACTTGCCGGGGGCAAGCAATCAGCCCCAGCATTTT	TRBJ1-5	.	TRBV6-2/TRBV6-3	.
CASSLMGGNSPLHF	TGTGCCAGCAGCTTAATGGGGGGCAATTCACCCCTCCACTTT	TRBJ1-6	few	TRBV7-3	.
CASSLKVGPQETQYF	TGTGCCAGCAGCTTAAAGGTGGGCCCCCAAGAGACCCAGTACTTC	TRBJ2-5	.	TRBV7-2	.
CASSSGRAQDF	TGTGCCAGCAGTTCGGGACGTGCTCAGGACTTC	TRBJ2-7	.	TRBV6-6	.
CASSRDGSYEQYF	TGTGCCAGCAGTCGCGACGGGTCCTACGAGCAGTACTTC	TRBJ2-7	.	TRBV3-1/TRBV3-2	.
CASRETGTISNQPQHF	TGTGCCAGCAGGGAAACAGGGACGATTAGCAATCAGCCCCAGCATTTT	TRBJ1-5	.	TRBV2	.
CASSQGSYQPQHF	TGCGCCAGCAGCCAAGGGTCTTATCAGCCCCAGCATTTT	TRBJ1-5	.	TRBV4-1	.
CASSLAPHRGPNEKLFF	TGTGCCAGCAGCTTAGCACCTCACAGGGGCCCTAATGAAAAACTGTTTTTT	TRBJ1-4	.	TRBV11-2	TRBD1
CASSRGPSTEAFF	TGTGCCAGCAGCCGGGGGCCAAGCACTGAAGCTTTCTTT	TRBJ1-1	.	TRBV3-1/TRBV3-2	.
CASSPNRIGELFF	TGTGCCAGCAGCCCGAATAGGATCGGGGAGCTGTTTTTT	TRBJ2-2	.	TRBV7-2	.
CASRRDGRNIQYF	TGTGCCAGCAGGAGGGACGGGAGAAACATTCAGTACTTC	TRBJ2-4	.	TRBV7-9	.
CASSVDVGQEYGYTF	TGTGCCAGCAGCGTAGATGTGGGACAGGAATATGGCTACACCTTC	TRBJ1-2	few	TRBV9	TRBD1
CASSPSLPGQGYGYTF	TGTGCCAGCAGTCCGAGCCTCCCGGGACAGGGCTATGGCTACACCTTC	TRBJ1-2	.	TRBV27	TRBD1
CASSPTQGLPFEAFF	TGTGCCAGCAGCCCTACACAGGGGCTTCCTTTCGAAGCTTTCTTT	TRBJ1-1	few	TRBV6-2/TRBV6-3	TRBD1
CASSVSGSSYNEQFF	TGTGCCAGTAGTGTTAGCGGGAGCAGCTACAATGAGCAGTTCTTC	TRBJ2-1	few	TRBV19	TRBD2
CASSLKVMGGADTQYF	TGTGCCAGCAGCTTGAAGGTCATGGGGGGGGCAGATACGCAGTATTTT	TRBJ2-3	.	TRBV5-4	TRBD2
CASSLGVVNQPQHF	TGTGCCAGCAGTTTGGGCGTCGTCAATCAGCCCCAGCATTTT	TRBJ1-5	few	TRBV28	.
CASSVTWNTEAFF	TGTGCCAGCAGCGTAACATGGAACACTGAAGCTTTCTTT	TRBJ1-1	.	TRBV7-2	.
CASSIWDFSYNEQFF	TGTGCCAGCAGTATATGGGACTTCTCCTACAATGAGCAGTTCTTC	TRBJ2-1	.	TRBV28	.
CASSYRGRGQETQYF	TGTGCCAGCAGTTACCGCGGGAGAGGCCAAGAGACCCAGTACTTC	TRBJ2-5	.	TRBV28	TRBD2
CASSLGVTGGGETQYF	TGTGCCAGCAGTTTAGGTGTGACAGGGGGCGGAGAGACCCAGTACTTC	TRBJ2-5	.	TRBV28	TRBD1
CAWRILGSYEQYF	TGTGCCTGGAGAATCCTTGGCTCCTACGAGCAGTACTTC	TRBJ2-7	.	TRBV30	.